These T cell receptor beta chains were read from a single sample in a study of T cell repertoires and HLA-DP antigens. Their specific antigens are unknown. Clones were read by immunoSEQ multiplex PCR, and TCRdb kept only the in-frame ones, dropping some. The repertoire holds about 110,000 clones, with approximately 92% as singletons. What was sequenced was CD4+ T cells from PBMCs. The source is a woman aged 18-29 years in good health and CMV-seronegative. CDR3s include the opening cysteine and the closing phenylalanine or tryptophan. D genes are given only for firm matches. The size of a clone is reported for some rows only, either as once, few or many, or as a class for expanded clones.

TRBJ1-2 13 TRBD1 - TRBV29-1 CSATGTGEYGYTF TGCAGCGCAACCGGGACAGGCGAGTATGGCTACACCTTC
TRBJ1-2 16 - - TRBV18 CASSLLGQGSSYGYTF TGTGCCAGCTCACTCCTGGGACAAGGATCTTCCTATGGCTACACCTTC
TRBJ1-6 16 - once TRBV21-1 CASSKARRGWNSPLHF TGTGCCAGCAGCAAAGCGCGTAGGGGCTGGAATTCACCCCTCCACTTT
TRBJ2-3 15 TRBD2 - TRBV5-1 CASSIAGGPADTQYF TGCGCCAGCAGTATAGCGGGGGGGCCAGCAGATACGCAGTATTTT
TRBJ1-4 16 - - TRBV18 CASSPLSGSTNEKLFF TGTGCCAGCTCACCCCTTTCAGGGTCGACTAATGAAAAACTGTTTTTT
TRBJ1-1 14 - - TRBV27 CASSLGRQNTEAFF TGTGCCAGCAGTTTGGGAAGGCAGAACACTGAAGCTTTCTTT
TRBJ2-1 12 TRBD1 few TRBV6-4 CATPDRNNEQFF TGTGCCACCCCGGACAGGAACAATGAGCAGTTCTTC
TRBJ1-6 15 TRBD1 few TRBV6-5 CASKGTGTGTSPLHF TGTGCCAGCAAGGGGACCGGGACAGGAACTTCACCCCTCCACTTT
TRBJ1-2 14 - - TRBV7-9 CASSLGRGGEGYTF TGTGCCAGCAGCTTAGGGCGGGGAGGGGAAGGCTACACCTTC
TRBJ2-1 14 TRBD2 - TRBV9 CASSGGTSKSEQFF TGTGCCAGCAGCGGCGGGACTAGCAAGAGTGAGCAGTTCTTC
TRBJ2-7 14 TRBD2 - TRBV11-2 CASRATSGSHEQYF TGTGCCAGCAGGGCGACTAGCGGGAGCCACGAGCAGTACTTC
TRBJ2-2 17 TRBD2 - TRBV9 CASSVGFLAGGTGELFF TGTGCCAGCAGCGTAGGTTTCTTAGCGGGGGGAACCGGGGAGCTGTTTTTT
TRBJ2-1 18 - - TRBV4-1 CASSQSLSAASSYNEQFF TGCGCCAGCAGCCAATCCTTGTCGGCGGCTAGCTCCTACAATGAGCAGTTCTTC
TRBJ2-5 15 - - TRBV5-4 CASSLGDLSSETQYF TGTGCCAGCAGCTTGGGGGATCTTTCTTCGGAGACCCAGTACTTC
TRBJ1-5 17 TRBD1 - TRBV28 CASSREKKTGILQPQHF TGTGCCAGCAGTCGCGAAAAAAAGACAGGGATACTTCAGCCCCAGCATTTT
TRBJ1-2 15 - - TRBV7-2 CASSLGGDSHYGYTF TGTGCCAGCAGCTTAGGGGGGGATTCGCACTATGGCTACACCTTC
TRBJ2-1 14 TRBD2 - TRBV27 CASRGSGAAGEQFF TGTGCCAGCAGGGGTAGCGGGGCAGCGGGGGAGCAGTTCTTC
TRBJ1-4 16 TRBD1 - TRBV6-5 CASSYGRGLANEKLFF TGTGCCAGCAGTTACGGCAGGGGGCTTGCTAATGAAAAACTGTTTTTT
TRBJ1-5 13 - - TRBV10-1 CASSAGLNQPQHF TGCGCCAGCAGTGCCGGGCTCAATCAGCCCCAGCATTTT
TRBJ2-1 12 - once TRBV10-3 CAIKDSYNEQFF TGTGCCATCAAGGACTCCTACAATGAGCAGTTCTTC
TRBJ2-1 19 - - TRBV4-1 CASSQGSWLVADSYNEQFF TGCGCCAGCAGCCAAGGTTCCTGGTTAGTAGCGGACTCCTACAATGAGCAGTTCTTC
TRBJ2-7 12 - - TRBV2 CASTEASREQYF TGTGCCAGCACTGAGGCCTCCCGGGAGCAGTACTTC
TRBJ1-2 14 TRBD1 - TRBV19 CASTTGTGNYGYTF TGTGCCAGTACGACCGGGACAGGGAACTATGGCTACACCTTC
TRBJ1-1 15 - - TRBV6-6 CASSYSGGLGTEAFF TGTGCCAGCAGTTACTCGGGAGGATTAGGTACTGAAGCTTTCTTT
TRBJ1-5 15 - - TRBV7-6 CASSLSDTFNQPQHF TGTGCCAGCAGCTTATCGGACACCTTCAATCAGCCCCAGCATTTT
TRBJ2-1 15 TRBD1 - TRBV28 CASSPAGGPHNEQFF TGTGCCAGCAGTCCCGCAGGGGGTCCCCACAATGAGCAGTTCTTC
TRBJ1-1 14 - - TRBV7-4 CATSAAGRGGEAFF TGTGCCACTTCGGCCGCCGGGCGAGGGGGTGAAGCTTTCTTT
TRBJ1-2 16 TRBD1 - TRBV7-8 CASSLAAFRQGDGYTF TGTGCCAGCAGCTTAGCTGCTTTTCGACAGGGGGATGGCTACACCTTC
TRBJ2-7 15 - - TRBV6-5 CASSYLAGQNYEQYF TGTGCCAGCAGTTACCTTGCGGGACAGAACTACGAGCAGTACTTC
TRBJ2-1 16 TRBD2 once TRBV5-1 CASSLAVLAGMDEQFF TGCGCCAGCAGCTTGGCCGTGTTAGCGGGGATGGATGAGCAGTTCTTC
TRBJ2-1 13 TRBD1 - TRBV28 CASLWPGGDEQFF TGTGCCAGCTTGTGGCCAGGGGGCGATGAGCAGTTCTTC